Described below is a single T cell receptor beta chain sequence and its context. Its target is unknown. Trimming removed 5 bases at V and 4 bases at J, with 11 bases between. This CDR3 is built from 13 residues. CDR1 and CDR2 (germline): MNHEY, SMNVEV (reference sequence). Previously reported methods and listed TCR primers produced the bulk TCR libraries. TCRdb reanalysed the PCR reads using MiXCR and keeps one entry per CDR3 protein. This sample has tens of thousands of distinct CDR3 sequences, with about a sixth found just once. The data stem from a study of molecular identifiers for immune sequencing clone quantification. The study, taken as a whole, reports: It was shown that clones above 20 RNA copies held over 99% of effector molecules, but under 1% in naive cells. Highly expanded clone sizes could be underestimated by identical TCR molecules that share a barcode.

For naive CD8 T cells, sorting used the CD8+CD4-CCR7+CD45RA+ phenotype. This receptor was identified in a human donor in good health. Some libraries in this study had Jurkat cell RNA spiked in. The sequencing input was naive CD8+ T cells from blood, with Jurkat cell RNA spiked in. Subset meaning: FACS-sorted CD8+CD4-CCR7+CD45RA+ naive T cells. The V gene is TRBV27, the J gene TRBJ1-2; D may be TRBD1 (5 bases). CDR3 DNA: TGTGCCAGCAGTACAGGCGCTAGCTATGGCTACACCTTC. Encoded protein: CASSTGASYGYTF.